The T cell receptor beta chain under discussion was sequenced for a study of spatial heterogeneity in lung cancer. Study background: Detected sequences consistently included more beta-chain ones than alpha-chain ones.

Time point specified: sample taken at primary tumor resection. Unsorted samples of tumor, nontumor lung or frozen PBMC had their whole RNA sequenced. TCRdb used MiXCR to reprocess the 5' RACE reads, holding one entry per CDR3 protein. The table has under 100,000 distinct CDR3 sequences, around 8.6% seen once; the top ten hold around 7%. This sequence was found in a male donor with early-stage non-small cell lung cancer. Sample: PBMCs, taken at surgery.

The CDR3 sequence: CSASLAGGEDNEQFF. CDR3 nucleotide sequence: TGCAGTGCTAGCCTGGCGGGAGGGGAGGACAATGAGCAGTTCTTC. This chain links TRBV20-1 with TRBJ2-1; 9 nucleotides align to TRBD2. Trimming removed 3 bases from V and 5 bases from J; junction bases left unmatched: 8. CDR1 is DFQATT, CDR2 SNEGSKA, per germline (reference sequence). The length of the CDR3 is 15 residues.